A selection of T cell receptor beta chains follows, all from one sample in a study of regulatory T cells in long-lasting Graves disease. TCRdb reprocessed the multiplex PCR reads via MiXCR and lists one record per CDR3 protein. There are 250,000 or so distinct CDR3 sequences in the sample; 20% to 25% occur only once, and approximately 15% lies in the top ten. The sample was peripheral blood mononuclear cells (PBMCs), taken at new diagnosis, from a patient treated with antithyroid drugs. The receptors derive from a female donor with Graves disease. CDR3s leave out the opening cysteine and the closing phenylalanine or tryptophan. The order of the fields is V gene, J gene, clone size, CDR3 protein. Clone size appears in some rows only: once, few, many, or a class for an expanded clone.

v_gene: TRBV11-1; j_gene: TRBJ2-5; abundance: few; CDR3aa: ASGQGVLERSRETQY
v_gene: TRBV6-5; j_gene: TRBJ1-1; abundance: many; CDR3aa: ASSYSRDRGRTEAF
v_gene: TRBV12-3/TRBV12-4; j_gene: TRBJ1-3; abundance: .; CDR3aa: ASSFLERGRH
v_gene: TRBV6-1; j_gene: TRBJ1-1; abundance: many; CDR3aa: ASLRTGSNTEAF
v_gene: TRBV12-3/TRBV12-4; j_gene: TRBJ1-2; abundance: few; CDR3aa: ASSFSDRGARNYGYA
v_gene: TRBV2; j_gene: TRBJ2-7; abundance: many; CDR3aa: AIHQGSYEQY
v_gene: TRBV20-1; j_gene: TRBJ1-5; abundance: many; CDR3aa: SATHEQGQPQH
v_gene: TRBV5-1; j_gene: TRBJ1-1; abundance: many; CDR3aa: ASAPGDRGPNTEAF
v_gene: TRBV20-1; j_gene: TRBJ1-4; abundance: many; CDR3aa: SARVGVGLF
v_gene: TRBV3-1; j_gene: TRBJ1-1; abundance: many; CDR3aa: ASSTTGEAEAF
v_gene: TRBV4-2; j_gene: TRBJ1-6; abundance: .; CDR3aa: ASSPSGTGNSPLH
v_gene: TRBV9; j_gene: TRBJ2-3; abundance: .; CDR3aa: ASSVVAGLRADTQY
v_gene: TRBV27; j_gene: TRBJ1-1; abundance: many; CDR3aa: ASSLSTGATEAF
v_gene: TRBV7-2; j_gene: TRBJ2-7; abundance: .; CDR3aa: ASSLVRRSYEQY
v_gene: TRBV7-9; j_gene: TRBJ2-5; abundance: many; CDR3aa: ASSLPGGDETQY
v_gene: TRBV19; j_gene: TRBJ2-1; abundance: .; CDR3aa: ASSPPGLGRGEQF
v_gene: TRBV6-2/TRBV6-3; j_gene: TRBJ2-1; abundance: .; CDR3aa: ATQDRQGDEQF
v_gene: TRBV6-1; j_gene: TRBJ1-5; abundance: many; CDR3aa: ASSHVGLNQPQH
v_gene: TRBV5-4; j_gene: TRBJ2-7; abundance: many; CDR3aa: ASSIGASYEQY
v_gene: TRBV6-1; j_gene: TRBJ1-5; abundance: few; CDR3aa: ASRTPDQPQH
v_gene: TRBV10-1; j_gene: TRBJ1-1; abundance: .; CDR3aa: ASSETLQGAAF
v_gene: TRBV3-1; j_gene: TRBJ2-2; abundance: many; CDR3aa: ASSGKATPTGELF
v_gene: TRBV12-3/TRBV12-4; j_gene: TRBJ2-2; abundance: many; CDR3aa: ASRSPGTVNTGELF
v_gene: TRBV11-2; j_gene: TRBJ2-7; abundance: many; CDR3aa: ASSLERGSSYEQY
v_gene: TRBV5-8; j_gene: TRBJ2-7; abundance: many; CDR3aa: ASSLLDRGFYEQY
v_gene: TRBV18; j_gene: TRBJ2-5; abundance: many; CDR3aa: ASSPRKETQY
v_gene: TRBV3-1; j_gene: TRBJ1-6; abundance: many; CDR3aa: ASSQTVDNSPLH
v_gene: TRBV7-8; j_gene: TRBJ2-3; abundance: .; CDR3aa: ASSLVGVNTDTQY
v_gene: TRBV30; j_gene: TRBJ1-2; abundance: many; CDR3aa: AWSRDSYT
v_gene: TRBV5-1; j_gene: TRBJ2-3; abundance: many; CDR3aa: ASSLAARTSTDTQY
v_gene: TRBV7-9; j_gene: TRBJ2-7; abundance: many; CDR3aa: ASSFPGGLEQY
v_gene: TRBV5-8; j_gene: TRBJ1-1; abundance: many; CDR3aa: ASSLGASRPNTEAF
v_gene: TRBV6-5; j_gene: TRBJ2-2; abundance: many; CDR3aa: ASSYASGATGELF
v_gene: TRBV7-7; j_gene: TRBJ2-7; abundance: .; CDR3aa: ASSHGQGAIYEQY
v_gene: TRBV3-1; j_gene: TRBJ2-7; abundance: many; CDR3aa: ASSQGAAGEQY
v_gene: TRBV12-3/TRBV12-4; j_gene: TRBJ2-3; abundance: many; CDR3aa: ASREWGGQSTDTQY
v_gene: TRBV20-1; j_gene: TRBJ2-4; abundance: few; CDR3aa: SAERTSGSSKNIQY
v_gene: TRBV6-4; j_gene: TRBJ2-7; abundance: many; CDR3aa: ASSYSGVAVYEQY
v_gene: TRBV20-1; j_gene: TRBJ2-1; abundance: .; CDR3aa: SADGTSGDPSYNEQF
v_gene: TRBV6-1; j_gene: TRBJ2-3; abundance: few; CDR3aa: ASRTERGPTDTQY
v_gene: TRBV4-3; j_gene: TRBJ1-5; abundance: .; CDR3aa: ASSQEAGLQPQH
v_gene: TRBV11-2; j_gene: TRBJ2-5; abundance: .; CDR3aa: ASSLGGTRETQY
v_gene: TRBV28; j_gene: TRBJ2-5; abundance: many; CDR3aa: ASSLVSGGETQY
v_gene: TRBV4-1; j_gene: TRBJ1-1; abundance: many; CDR3aa: ASSHPGGTEAF
v_gene: TRBV11-2; j_gene: TRBJ2-2; abundance: .; CDR3aa: ASSSYPYGELAGALLNTGELF
v_gene: TRBV28; j_gene: TRBJ1-2; abundance: many; CDR3aa: ASTHRADGYT
v_gene: TRBV14; j_gene: TRBJ2-6; abundance: .; CDR3aa: ASSVGTETPGANVLT
v_gene: TRBV10-2; j_gene: TRBJ2-7; abundance: few; CDR3aa: ASRELSINYEQY